This T cell receptor (beta chain) appears in the sequencing data of a study of blood T cell repertoires in COVID-19. The wider study: Material from acute and convalescent COVID-19 was sourced from the United States, Italy and Spain.

Only in-frame clones appear in the TCRdb table, and some are missing; sequencing was by immunoSEQ multiplex PCR. Among more than 60,000 clones listed, more than 70% were seen once. The CDR3 sequence is 14 residues long. Per the germline V gene, CDR1 is SNHLY and CDR2 is FYNNEI. The junction had 2 bases not matched to a gene; V was cut back by 6 bases and J by 5 bases. Input material: peripheral blood. The chain joins TRBV2 to TRBJ2-5; 14 bases agree with TRBD2. The receptor was derived from a man in his sixties with acute or convalescent COVID-19. CDR3 DNA: TGTGCCAGCAGGACTAGCGGGGGGGCCGAGACCCAGTACTTC. It codes for CASRTSGGAETQYF. Variable domain in full (rest from reference TRBV2 and TRBJ2-5): EPEVTQTPSHQVTQMGQEVILRCVPISNHLYFYWYRQILGQKVEFLVSFYNNEISEKSEIFDDQFSVERPDGSNFTLKIRSTKLEDSAMYFCASRTSGGAETQYFGPGTRLLVL.